Each of the 23 T cell receptor beta chains below was sequenced from the same sample in a study of blood T cell repertoires in COVID-19. This table comes from immunoSEQ multiplex PCR, and its TCRdb copy is limited to in-frame clones, with some not included. The sample includes 180,000 or so clones, around 80% seen only once; the top ten take more than 12%. The specimen sequenced was peripheral blood. The origin of the receptors is a woman aged 70 to 79 with COVID-19, enrolled during active disease.

The chain uses TRBV5-4 and TRBJ1-2; a possible D gene is TRBD1 (5 bases). V lost 4 bases and J lost 0, with 10 bases in between. Germline V gene data show CDR1 as SGHNT and CDR2 as YYREEE (reference sequence). This CDR3 has 14 amino acids. CDR3 nucleotide sequence: TGTGCCAGCAGCCCGGGGGGGGCTAACTATGGCTACACCTTC. It encodes CASSPGGANYGYTF.

The chain is built from TRBV7-8 and TRBJ2-5; a possible D gene is TRBD2 (5 bases). V was shortened by 1 base and J by 5 bases, with 5 bases between the two germline ends. The CDR3 extends over 12 amino acids. Germline CDR1 reads SGHVS; CDR2 reads FQNEAQ. The CDR3: CASSLGRETQYF. The CDR3 DNA follows: TGTGCCAGCAGCTTAGGGAGGGAGACCCAGTACTTC.

This clone turned up a few times. The V call is TRBV18, the J call TRBJ1-1; no definite D call. The germline V gene encodes CDR1 KGHSH and CDR2 LQKENI. The CDR3 covers 14 residues. V gave up 1 base and J gave up 1 base, with 7 bases separating them. CDR3 DNA sequence: TGTGCCAGCTCACCACTAGCGGGGAACACTGAAGCTTTCTTT. Its translation is CASSPLAGNTEAFF.

As regards this clone: The sample carries other DNA sequences with the same CDR3. V gene TRBV5-1 combines with J gene TRBJ1-1; 9 bases agree with TRBD1. V trimming: 3 bases; J trimming: 1 base; junction bases outside the gene matches: 1. The CDR3 consists of 14 residues. CDR1 and CDR2 (germline): SGHRS, YFSETQ. CDR3 sequence reads: CASSSGQGNTEAFF. In nucleotides, the CDR3 is TGCGCCAGCAGCTCGGGACAGGGGAACACTGAAGCTTTCTTT.

The V call is TRBV2, the J call TRBJ2-7; D is possibly TRBD1 (5 bases). This CDR3 contains 13 residues. The V and J ends lost 4 bases and 3 bases respectively, with 10 bases between them. Germline CDR1 and CDR2: SNHLY and FYNNEI. In DNA, the CDR3 is TGTGCCAGCAGTGTAACAGGAAACTACGAGCAGTACGTC. Translation: CASSVTGNYEQYV.

The chain combines TRBV27 with TRBJ1-1, with D tentatively TRBD1 (6 bases). Germline V lookup: CDR1 MNHEY, CDR2 SMNVEV (reference sequence). V lost 6 bases, J lost 3 bases, and 14 bases lay in between. The length of the CDR3 is 14 residues. The CDR3 coding sequence is TGTGCCAGCAGACCGGGGGGCTGGGACACTGAAGCTTTCTTT. Translated, it gives CASRPGGWDTEAFF.

The chain has TRBV7-7 and TRBJ2-5; the match to TRBD1 covers 7 bases. The trim removed 2 bases at V and 5 bases at J, leaving 14 bases unmatched. Germline V CDR1 and CDR2: SSHAT, FNYEAQ (reference sequence). The CDR3 is 17 residues long. CDR3 amino acids: CASSLSPGQVPTETQYF. The CDR3 DNA reads as TGTGCCAGCAGCTTAAGCCCTGGACAGGTCCCAACCGAGACCCAGTACTTC.

The chain carries TRBV6-5 and TRBJ2-1; 9 nucleotides line up with TRBD2. This CDR3 contains 13 residues. V was clipped by 6 bases and J by 10 bases; unmatched bases: 7. Germline assignment: CDR1 MNHEY and CDR2 SVGAGI. CDR3 loop: CASRGGGAPEQFF. The CDR3 bases are TGTGCCAGCAGGGGCGGGGGGGCTCCCGAGCAGTTCTTC.

CDR3 DNA sequence: TGTGCCAGCAGCCAGCGGACAGTCGTGAACACTGAAGCTTTCTTT. Protein product: CASSQRTVVNTEAFF. V usage is TRBV3-1 (or the pseudogene TRBV3-2) and J usage is TRBJ1-1; TRBD1 is a possible D gene (6 bases). The ends were cut back, 3 bases at V and 0 bases at J, with 11 bases in the middle. Per the germline V gene, CDR1 is LGHDT and CDR2 is YNNKEL (reference sequence). CDR3 length equals 15 residues.

The chain joins TRBV29-1 to TRBJ2-1; D may be TRBD2 (6 bases). Per germline, CDR1 SQVTM and CDR2 ANQGSEA. This CDR3 has 15 amino acids. V lost 2 bases and J lost 4, with 15 bases in between. In DNA form, the CDR3 reads TGCAGCGTTGAATCTGCCAGGCGGGGTTACAATGAGCAGTTCTTC. Protein: CSVESARRGYNEQFF.

This chain connects TRBV3-1 (or the pseudogene TRBV3-2) to TRBJ2-2, with 8 nucleotides matching TRBD2. CDR1 and CDR2 (germline): LGHDT, YNNKEL (reference sequence). The CDR3 length is 15 residues. After removal of 8 bases from V and 3 bases from J, the junction contained 8 bases not matched to a gene. In DNA, the CDR3 is TGTGCCAGCGCCACGGGGGGGGCGTACACCGGGGAGCTGTTTTTT. Amino acid sequence: CASATGGAYTGELFF.

The chain uses TRBV5-6 and TRBJ2-7; a weak D match, TRBD2 (5 bases). Trimming took off 4 bases at V and 3 bases at J, with 17 bases between the two ends. CDR1 is SGHDT, CDR2 YYEEEE, per germline. The CDR3 covers 15 residues. The CDR3 here is CASSPNAGRGYEQYV. The CDR3 region has the DNA TGTGCCAGCAGCCCAAATGCAGGACGGGGCTACGAGCAGTACGTC.

The chain recombines TRBV4-1 with TRBJ2-1, with D maybe TRBD2 (6 bases). CDR3 length equals 12 residues. Trimming cost V 5 bases and J 9 bases, with 11 bases left between them. Per germline, CDR1 MGHRA and CDR2 YSYEKL. The CDR3 coding sequence is TGCGCCAGCAGCAAAACGGGGGTTGAGCAGTTCTTC. Residues: CASSKTGVEQFF.

This chain links TRBV7-2 with TRBJ2-2, with TRBD1 identical over 7 bases. Trimming removed 6 bases from V and 0 bases from J; junction bases left unmatched: 4. The germline V gene encodes CDR1 SGHTA and CDR2 FQGNSA. This CDR3 region has 15 residues. The CDR3 loop reads CASRYDRANTGELFF. CDR3 in DNA: TGTGCCAGCAGATACGACAGGGCGAACACCGGGGAGCTGTTTTTT.

The chain couples TRBV9 to TRBJ1-2; tentative D call: TRBD1 (5 bases). The germline V gene has CDR1 SGDLS and CDR2 YYNGEE. This CDR3 spans 17 amino acids. Trimming removed 0 bases at V and 0 bases at J, with 15 bases between. The chain's CDR3 is CASSVAAGRLANYGYTF. DNA for the CDR3: TGTGCCAGCAGCGTAGCTGCGGGACGGTTAGCTAACTATGGCTACACCTTC.

This chain joins TRBV12-3 or TRBV12-4 and TRBJ1-5, with D unresolved. V was trimmed by 7 bases and J by 2 bases, leaving 9 bases between them. The CDR3 spans 13 residues. This CDR3 reads CASKRVGNQPQHF. DNA for the CDR3: TGTGCCAGCAAGCGGGTCGGCAATCAGCCCCAGCATTTT.

This clone appeared a few times. V usage is TRBV7-2 and J usage is TRBJ2-3; TRBD1 aligns across 9 bases. The junction had 8 bases not matched to a gene; V was cut back by 3 bases and J by 13 bases. The CDR3 consists of 13 residues. CDR1 and CDR2 from the germline V gene are SGHTA and FQGNSA. The CDR3 DNA reads TGTGCCAGCAGCTTCGACGGGACAGGGCTTGAGTATTTT. Translating gives CASSFDGTGLEYF.

The CDR3 sequence is CASSLGTSRTDTQYF. The CDR3 DNA follows: TGTGCCAGCAGCTTGGGCACTAGCCGCACAGATACGCAGTATTTT. The chain joins TRBV5-4 to TRBJ2-3; possible D gene TRBD2, 6 bases. In germline, CDR1 is SGHNT, CDR2 YYREEE (reference sequence). The V gene lost 0 bases and the J gene lost 1 base, with 9 bases spanning the gap. There are 15 residues in the CDR3.

The chain has TRBV30 and TRBJ1-2, with D hard to call. Germline-derived CDR1 and CDR2 are GTSNPN and SVGIG (reference sequence). This CDR3 contains 11 residues. Trimming cost V 3 bases and J 2 bases, with 4 bases left between them. As DNA, the CDR3 is TGTGCCTGGAGCCAGAACTATGGCTACACCTTC. It encodes CAWSQNYGYTF.

The chain has TRBV29-1 and TRBJ1-1; no clear D. V was trimmed by 1 base and J by 1 base, leaving 13 bases between them. This CDR3 is 15 amino acids long. Germline V gives CDR1 SQVTM, CDR2 ANQGSEA. The CDR3 nucleotides read TGCAGCGTTGAAGTCATAGGGAGGAGGAACACTGAAGCTTTCTTT. Amino acid sequence: CSVEVIGRRNTEAFF.

V and J are TRBV6-5 and TRBJ2-3, with 11 bases that match TRBD2. Germline CDR1 reads MNHEY; CDR2 reads SVGAGI. The CDR3 consists of 15 residues. V dropped 4 bases and J dropped 2; count of bases not matched to a gene: 2. The CDR3 DNA sequence: TGTGCCAGCAGTTTGGGACTAGCGGCCACAGATACGCAGTATTTT. It yields the protein CASSLGLAATDTQYF.

J is TRBJ1-1 and V is TRBV19, with D possibly being TRBD1 (5 bases). The CDR3 sequence is 15 residues long. V lost 3 bases to trimming and J lost 0 bases, with 11 bases between them. Germline V gene sequence: CDR1 LNHDA, CDR2 SQIVND (reference sequence). The chain's CDR3 is CASSMEGRMNTEAFF. The CDR3 bases are TGTGCCAGTAGTATGGAGGGACGGATGAACACTGAAGCTTTCTTT.

The table lists this clone with a count of one. V is TRBV19 and J is TRBJ2-1; TRBD1 aligns across 7 bases. The V gene end was trimmed by 5 bases and the J gene end by 8 bases; junction bases not matched to a gene: 18. This CDR3 has 17 amino acids. The germline CDR1 and CDR2 sequences are LNHDA and SQIVND (reference sequence). The CDR3 nucleotides read TGTGCCAGTAGTTCTGGGACAGCCGACCCTAGAGGGTATGAGCAGTTCTTC. Translation: CASSSGTADPRGYEQFF.